Following are 18 T cell receptor beta chains from one sample sequenced in a study of cytomegalovirus exposure and HLA in healthy donors. Both 60 Vbeta primers and 13 Jbeta primers went into the PCR. TCRdb's copy holds only in-frame clones and misses some; the assay was immunoSEQ multiplex PCR. The sample holds around 150,000 clones, 60% to 70% seen once. The sample comprised PBMCs. The receptors derive from a woman aged 60 to 75 in good health and CMV-seropositive.

This chain joins TRBV29-1 and TRBJ2-2; 9 nucleotides match TRBD1. V lost 7 bases, J lost 7 bases, and 10 bases stayed unmatched. There are 14 residues in the CDR3. Germline-derived CDR1 and CDR2 are SQVTM and ANQGSEA. In nucleotides, the CDR3 is TGCAGCGCCGGAGGGGACAGGGTACACGGGGAGCTGTTTTTT. This codes for CSAGGDRVHGELFF.

V is TRBV9 and J is TRBJ2-5, with 7 positions matching TRBD2. The length of the CDR3 is 16 residues. CDR1 is SGDLS and CDR2 is YYNGEE in the germline V gene. Trimming at V came to 4 bases and at J to 5 bases, leaving 14 bases not matched to a gene. CDR3 loop: CASSPKLGGGMETQYF. As DNA, the CDR3 is TGTGCCAGCAGCCCCAAGCTTGGGGGAGGGATGGAGACCCAGTACTTC. The variable domain in full, completed from reference TRBV9 and TRBJ2-5, reads DSGVTQTPKHLITATGQRVTLRCSPRSGDLSVYWYQQSLDQGLQFLIQYYNGEERAKGNILERFSAQQFPDLHSELNLSSLELGDSALYFCASSPKLGGGMETQYFGPGTRLLVL.

This clone was counted a few times. The rearrangement joins TRBV27 to TRBJ1-2; TRBD1 aligns across 8 bases. CDR1 and CDR2 from the germline V gene are MNHEY and SMNVEV (reference sequence). J gave up 1 base and V 8 bases, and 9 bases lay outside the gene matches. This CDR3 contains 15 residues. The DNA of the CDR3 is TGTGCCAGCCGATTATTGGGACAGGATAACTATGGCTACACCTTC. Amino acid sequence: CASRLLGQDNYGYTF.

As regards this clone: The likely explanation is a read error, given a far larger clone one base away. The genes are TRBV2 and TRBJ2-1; 7 nucleotides agree with TRBD1. The CDR3 contains 14 residues. Germline V gene sequence: CDR1 SNHLY, CDR2 FYNNEI. The CDR3 region has the DNA TGTGCCAGCAGTTGGACAGGCACCTACCATGAGCAGTTCTTC. Translated: CASSWTGTYHEQFF.

J is TRBJ1-2 and V is TRBV2, with 9 nucleotides matching TRBD1. This CDR3 region has 14 residues. Per germline, CDR1 SNHLY and CDR2 FYNNEI. The V and J ends lost 6 bases and 7 bases, in that order; junction bases with no gene match: 9. The DNA for the CDR3 is TGTGCCAGCAGAGATAACAGGGGGCGCGGTGGCTACACCTTC. Encoded protein: CASRDNRGRGGYTF. The whole variable domain, filled in from reference TRBV2 and TRBJ1-2, reads EPEVTQTPSHQVTQMGQEVILRCVPISNHLYFYWYRQILGQKVEFLVSFYNNEISEKSEIFDDQFSVERPDGSNFTLKIRSTKLEDSAMYFCASRDNRGRGGYTFGSGTRLTVV.

V and J are TRBV7-3 and TRBJ2-7, with D hard to call. V was shortened by 2 bases and J by 0 bases, with 11 bases between the two germline ends. The germline V gene has CDR1 SGHTA and CDR2 FQGTGA. This CDR3 comprises 15 residues. The CDR3 spells CASSLEVLSSYEQYF. The DNA for the CDR3 is TGTGCCAGCAGCTTAGAGGTGCTGAGCTCCTACGAGCAGTACTTC.

The J gene is TRBJ2-2, the V gene TRBV9; 11 bases agree with TRBD1. The CDR3 sequence is 16 residues long. Trimming took 0 bases from V and 6 from J; bases not matched to a gene: 4. CDR1 is SGDLS, CDR2 YYNGEE, per germline. DNA of the CDR3: TGTGCCAGCAGCGTAGAGTGGGGACAGGGGGCCGGGGAGCTGTTTTTT. Its protein product is CASSVEWGQGAGELFF.

Note on this clone: The junction does not match germline at one end; this may be a read error. V and J are TRBV20-1 and TRBJ2-2; tentatively, D is TRBD2 (6 bases). The CDR3 sequence is 11 residues long. Looked up from germline, CDR1 is DFQATT and CDR2 is SNEGSKA (reference sequence). The CDR3 region is CSASGSGEVFF. As DNA, the CDR3 is TGCAGTGCTAGCGGGTCCGGGGAGGTGTTTTTT.

The sample holds a few counts of this clone. The chain employs TRBV6-5 and TRBJ1-2; possibly TRBD1 for D (6 bases). Deletions cut 2 bases from V and 5 bases from J, with 12 bases between. CDR3 length equals 14 residues. Germline CDR1 reads MNHEY; CDR2 reads SVGAGI. The CDR3 DNA is TGTGCCAGCAGTTACCTGACAGGTGCTTATGGCTACACCTTC. Its protein is CASSYLTGAYGYTF.

The chain links TRBV7-6 to TRBJ1-1; no firm D call. The CDR3 is made up of 14 amino acids. Germline CDR1 is SGHVS and CDR2 is FNYEAQ. Between the trimmed V and J ends, which lost 6 bases and 3 bases, there was a span of 14 bases. The CDR3 sequence: CASSWTSRDTEAFF. The DNA of the CDR3 is TGTGCCAGCAGTTGGACTTCGAGGGACACTGAAGCTTTCTTT.

The rearrangement uses TRBV28 and TRBJ1-2, with TRBD1 matching 9 bases. The CDR3 loop spans 13 amino acids. Trimming removed 6 bases from V and 8 bases from J; junction bases left unmatched: 7. In germline, CDR1 is MDHEN, CDR2 SYDVKM. The DNA of the CDR3 is TGTGCCAGCAGATTGGACAGGGGACGCGGCTACACCTTC. This sequence encodes CASRLDRGRGYTF.

The chain joins TRBV18 to TRBJ2-2, with D unclear. Trimming removed 3 bases at V and 0 bases at J, with 11 bases between. The germline V gene has CDR1 KGHSH and CDR2 LQKENI. This CDR3 has 16 amino acids. Here the CDR3 reads CASSPLGASNTGELFF. The CDR3 region has the DNA TGTGCCAGCTCACCTCTTGGAGCGTCGAACACCGGGGAGCTGTTTTTT.

The rearrangement uses TRBV5-6 and TRBJ1-1; no clear D. The CDR3 extends over 12 amino acids. Trimming cost V 5 bases and J 4 bases, with 9 bases left between them. CDR1 is SGHDT and CDR2 is YYEEEE in the germline V gene. CDR3: CASRRSSTEAFF. The CDR3 nucleotides read TGTGCCAGCAGGAGGAGTAGCACTGAAGCTTTCTTT. The entire variable domain, with the rest obtained from reference TRBV5-6 and TRBJ1-1, is as follows: DAGVTQSPTHLIKTRGQQVTLRCSPKSGHDTVSWYQQALGQGPQFIFQYYEEEERQRGNFPDRFSGHQFPNYSSELNVNALLLGDSALYLCASRRSSTEAFFGQGTRLTVV.

The gene calls are TRBV5-1 and TRBJ1-4; maybe TRBD1 (6 bases). This CDR3 contains 14 residues. Per the germline V gene, CDR1 is SGHRS and CDR2 is YFSETQ. Trimming cost V 4 bases and J 4 bases, with 11 bases left between them. Here the CDR3 DNA reads TGCGCCAGCAGCCCCTTACAGGGTAATGAAAAACTGTTTTTT. Residues: CASSPLQGNEKLFF.

This clone was picked up a small number of times. The chain recombines TRBV18 with TRBJ1-1; 8 bases match TRBD1. The V gene's germline CDR1 is KGHSH and CDR2 LQKENI. V was pared by 4 bases and J by 4 bases, with 2 bases of the junction left unmatched. The length of the CDR3 is 13 residues. CDR3 nucleotides: TGTGCCAGCTCACGACAGGGGACCACTGAAGCTTTCTTT. This encodes CASSRQGTTEAFF.

This chain uses TRBV28 with TRBJ2-3; 9 bases agree with TRBD2. The J segment lost 3 bases and the V segment lost 5 bases, leaving 6 bases of the junction unmatched. There are 15 residues in the CDR3. Per germline, CDR1 MDHEN and CDR2 SYDVKM. The CDR3 sequence is CASSIAGARTDTQYF. CDR3 sequence (DNA): TGTGCCAGCAGTATAGCGGGAGCGAGGACAGATACGCAGTATTTT.

The chain links TRBV27 to TRBJ2-7; TRBD2 agrees at 15 bases. Germline V gene data show CDR1 as MNHEY and CDR2 as SMNVEV (reference sequence). The V segment lost 0 bases and the J segment 2 bases; nucleotides outside the gene matches: 2. The CDR3 runs 17 residues. This CDR3 is CASSLSGLAGGPYEQYF. Written as DNA, the CDR3 is TGTGCCAGCAGTTTATCGGGACTAGCGGGAGGACCCTACGAGCAGTACTTC.

Written as DNA, the CDR3 is TGTGCCAGCAGCTCCAGAGGCGGGAGCTACAATGAGCAGTTCTTC. Translated, it gives CASSSRGGSYNEQFF. The chain has TRBV7-9 and TRBJ2-1; 7 bases are shared with TRBD2. V was pared by 4 bases and J by 3 bases, with 6 bases of the junction left unmatched. This CDR3 has 15 residues. CDR1 and CDR2 from the germline V gene are SEHNR and FQNEAQ (reference sequence).